The 16 T cell receptor beta chains below all came from one sample that was sequenced in a study of tumor-infiltrating lymphocytes in localized non-small cell lung cancer. Only in-frame clones appear in the TCRdb table, and some are missing; sequencing was by immunoSEQ multiplex PCR. Of 13,000 or so clones listed, roughly 78% are singletons. Sequencing was carried out using lung tumor tissue. Receptor source: a human donor with non-small cell lung cancer.

The chain carries TRBV10-3 and TRBJ2-7, with D perhaps assigned TRBD1 or TRBD2 (5 bases each). Germline V gives CDR1 ENHRY, CDR2 SYGVKD. The CDR3 runs to 15 residues. Trimming left V 3 bases short and J 0 bases short, with 12 bases between. In nucleotides, the CDR3 is TGTGCCATCAGTGAAGAGTGGGACGACTCCTACGAGCAGTACTTC. As protein: CAISEEWDDSYEQYF.

V gene TRBV5-1 combines with J gene TRBJ1-2, with 7 bases lining up with TRBD1. The CDR3 extends over 15 amino acids. Germline trimming cut 0 bases from V and 4 bases from J; bases unmatched to any gene: 6. Looked up from germline, CDR1 is SGHRS and CDR2 is YFSETQ. Here the CDR3 DNA reads TGCGCCAGCAGCTTGGCCATCGGGACAGTCTATGGCTACACCTTC. This codes for CASSLAIGTVYGYTF.

The genes are TRBV4-3 and TRBJ2-7; the D is unclear. The CDR3 runs to 14 residues. Looked up from germline, CDR1 is LGHNA and CDR2 is YSLEER. Between the trimmed V and J ends, which lost 2 bases and 3 bases, there was a span of 11 bases. The CDR3 DNA reads as TGCGCCAGCAGCCAACAATCGAGAGGCTACGAGCAGTACTTC. Residues: CASSQQSRGYEQYF.

DNA of the CDR3: TGTGCCTGGAGTTCCGGGCCCGAAGCTTTCTTT. Protein product: CAWSSGPEAFF. The J gene is TRBJ1-1, the V gene TRBV30; D gene uncertain. V lost 2 bases and J lost 8, with 9 bases in between. Germline CDR1 and CDR2: GTSNPN and SVGIG (reference sequence). The CDR3 length is 11 residues.

The CDR3 protein is CSVTGGLETGANVLTF. The CDR3 bases are TGCAGCGTGACAGGGGGCTTAGAGACTGGGGCCAACGTCCTGACTTTC. The chain uses TRBV29-1 and TRBJ2-6, with 10 bases identical to TRBD1. Germline V CDR1 and CDR2: SQVTM, ANQGSEA. V lost 6 bases to trimming and J lost 2 bases; unmatched junction nucleotides: 7. CDR3 length: 16 amino acids.

V gene TRBV7-8 combines with J gene TRBJ1-1; D remains unclear. This CDR3 comprises 13 residues. Germline-derived CDR1 and CDR2 are SGHVS and FQNEAQ. Deletions cut 1 base from V and 4 bases from J, with 7 bases between. CDR3 DNA: TGTGCCAGCAGCTTAGTCCGAAGCACTGAAGCTTTCTTT. It specifies CASSLVRSTEAFF.

This rearrangement joins TRBV5-1 to TRBJ1-3; 7 bases agree with TRBD1. V trimming: 4 bases; J trimming: 0 bases; junction bases outside the gene matches: 7. The CDR3 has 16 amino acids. The V gene's germline CDR1 is SGHRS and CDR2 YFSETQ. The CDR3 sequence: CASSPQQGSSGNTIYF. The DNA of the CDR3 is TGCGCCAGCAGCCCGCAACAGGGGAGCTCTGGAAACACCATATATTTT.

V is TRBV5-1 and J is TRBJ2-2; 9 bases match TRBD2. The CDR3 runs 15 residues. With 7 bases clipped from V and 0 bases from J, the junction kept 4 bases outside the gene matches. CDR1 and CDR2 from the germline V gene are SGHRS and YFSETQ. CDR3 sequence: CASGASGANTGELFF. CDR3 nucleotide sequence: TGCGCCAGCGGGGCTAGCGGGGCGAACACCGGGGAGCTGTTTTTT.

The CDR3 region is CASSFGQGQETQYF. Written as DNA, the CDR3 is TGTGCCAGCAGCTTCGGACAGGGTCAAGAGACCCAGTACTTC. The chain joins TRBV7-8 to TRBJ2-5; TRBD1 aligns across 8 bases. V shed 3 bases, J shed 2 bases, and the junction held 2 bases outside the gene matches. This CDR3 has 14 amino acids. The germline gives CDR1 SGHVS, CDR2 FQNEAQ.

The chain joins TRBV5-1 to TRBJ1-2; tentatively, D is TRBD1 (5 bases). CDR3 length: 16 amino acids. CDR1 is SGHRS, CDR2 YFSETQ, per germline. V dropped 1 base and J dropped 7 bases, with 20 bases sitting between them. CDR3: CASSLNGQGAASGYTF. In DNA form, the CDR3 reads TGCGCCAGCAGCTTGAATGGGCAGGGAGCAGCTAGTGGCTACACCTTC.

To note about this clone: At one end, the junction sequence differs from germline, possibly due to a read error. The V call is TRBV7-9, the J call TRBJ1-2; D may be TRBD1 (5 bases). Germline V gene sequence: CDR1 SEHNR, CDR2 FQNEAQ (reference sequence). The CDR3 is made up of 12 amino acids. CDR3 residues: CASSLGGGREAF. CDR3 nucleotides: TGTGCCAGCAGCTTAGGAGGTGGCAGGGAGGCCTTC. The whole variable domain, filled in from reference TRBV7-9 and TRBJ1-2, reads DTGVSQNPRHKITKRGQNVTFRCDPISEHNRLYWYRQTLGQGPEFLTYFQNEAQLEKSRLLSDRFSAERPKGSFSTLEIQRTEQGDSAMYLCASSLGGGREAFGSGTRLTVV.

The chain links TRBV18 to TRBJ1-3; D is unclear. Germline CDR1 is KGHSH and CDR2 is LQKENI. The CDR3 has 14 residues. V lost 9 bases, J lost 0 bases, and 12 bases lay in between. CDR3 DNA: TGTGCCAGTCGGCGGACGAGCTCTGGAAACACCATATATTTT. It encodes CASRRTSSGNTIYF. Combining the CDR3 with reference TRBV18 and TRBJ1-3 gives the whole variable domain NAGVMQNPRHLVRRRGQEARLRCSPMKGHSHVYWYRQLPEEGLKFMVYLQKENIIDESGMPKERFSAEFPKEGPSILRIQQVVRGDSAAYFCASRRTSSGNTIYFGEGSWLTVV.

CDR3 loop: CASSLGTSTNTGELFF. Written as DNA, the CDR3 is TGTGCCAGCAGCTTAGGGACTTCGACGAACACCGGGGAGCTGTTTTTT. J is TRBJ2-2 and V is TRBV5-5, with TRBD2 as a possible D gene (6 bases). The germline V gene encodes CDR1 SGHKS and CDR2 YYEKEE (reference sequence). The CDR3 length is 16 residues. V was clipped by 2 bases and J by 0 bases, with 11 bases between them. The entire variable domain, with the rest obtained from reference TRBV5-5 and TRBJ2-2, is as follows: DAGVTQSPTHLIKTRGQQVTLRCSPISGHKSVSWYQQVLGQGPQFIFQYYEKEERGRGNFPDRFSARQFPNYSSELNVNALLLGDSALYLCASSLGTSTNTGELFFGEGSRLTVL.

The V call is TRBV9, the J call TRBJ2-2; D might be TRBD1 (6 bases). Germline-derived CDR1 and CDR2 are SGDLS and YYNGEE. This CDR3 is built from 12 residues. The V and J ends lost 8 bases and 7 bases respectively, with 12 bases between them. CDR3 sequence: CARQGKVGELFF. The DNA for the CDR3 is TGTGCCAGACAGGGCAAGGTCGGGGAGCTGTTTTTT. Full variable domain (remainder filled in from reference TRBV9 and TRBJ2-2): DSGVTQTPKHLITATGQRVTLRCSPRSGDLSVYWYQQSLDQGLQFLIQYYNGEERAKGNILERFSAQQFPDLHSELNLSSLELGDSALYFCARQGKVGELFFGEGSRLTVL.

This clone was recorded only once. The CDR3 coding sequence is TGCGCCAGCAGCCAGCGGGGGGGCGAAGATACGCAGTATTTT. Translation: CASSQRGGEDTQYF. The rearrangement uses TRBV4-3 and TRBJ2-3, with 9 bases that match TRBD2. The CDR3 totals 14 residues. With V trimmed by 3 bases and J by 5 bases, 3 bases remained unmatched. CDR1 LGHNA and CDR2 YSLEER come from the germline V gene.

The J gene is TRBJ2-7, the V gene TRBV6-5; no clear D. V was cut by 2 bases and J by 7 bases, with 12 bases left in between. This CDR3 has 13 amino acids. Germline CDR1 and CDR2: MNHEY and SVGAGI. The chain's CDR3 is CASSYPPLGEQYF. CDR3 DNA sequence: TGTGCCAGCAGTTACCCCCCGCTGGGAGAGCAGTACTTC.